Listed below are T cell receptor beta chains from one sample, sequenced in a study of blood T cell repertoires in COVID-19. Profiled with immunoSEQ multiplex PCR; TCRdb holds only in-frame clones, not every one. The table has 180,000 or so clones, around four fifths seen once. The sample comprised PBMCs or T cells enriched from blood (not recorded which). The receptors here all came from a woman between 45 and 60 years old in a cohort exposed to, infected with or recovered from COVID-19 (not recorded which). Each CDR3 is given without its conserved first and last residue. The order of the fields is clone size, V gene, CDR3 protein. Size is stated for part of the rows, as once, few or many counts, or as a class when the clone is expanded.

abundance: once; v_gene: TRBV19; CDR3aa: ASRGFRKNTEAF
abundance: NA; v_gene: TRBV6-5; CDR3aa: ASSYSPERNGYT
abundance: NA; v_gene: TRBV6-5; CDR3aa: ASSSTGQGEQY
abundance: NA; v_gene: TRBV7-2; CDR3aa: ASSLEIVYEQY
abundance: NA; v_gene: TRBV2; CDR3aa: ASSGTLNTDTQY
abundance: NA; v_gene: TRBV5-4; CDR3aa: ASSGQSTDTQY
abundance: NA; v_gene: TRBV25-1; CDR3aa: ASSELVSSGGGSATQY
abundance: NA; v_gene: TRBV5-1; CDR3aa: ASSRGGTSYYEQY
abundance: NA; v_gene: TRBV19; CDR3aa: ASAATGSYGGYT
abundance: NA; v_gene: TRBV5-5; CDR3aa: ASSWIQGATNEKLF
abundance: few; v_gene: TRBV28; CDR3aa: ASRVLAGGYNEQF
abundance: NA; v_gene: TRBV29-1; CDR3aa: SVEGRGRNEQF
abundance: once; v_gene: TRBV10-3; CDR3aa: AISEMAGDSPLH
abundance: NA; v_gene: TRBV5-1; CDR3aa: ASSLMASDGTQY
abundance: NA; v_gene: TRBV5-4; CDR3aa: ASSGGLQETQY
abundance: NA; v_gene: TRBV6-1; CDR3aa: ASNDGTGFEKLF
abundance: NA; v_gene: TRBV10-2; CDR3aa: ASREGRTNEKLF
abundance: NA; v_gene: TRBV5-6; CDR3aa: ASSLIRDGYT
abundance: NA; v_gene: TRBV3-1/TRBV3-2; CDR3aa: ASSQELGEKLF
abundance: NA; v_gene: TRBV27; CDR3aa: ASSFGFSTDTQY
abundance: NA; v_gene: TRBV11-2; CDR3aa: ASSRPGLAGIYEQY
abundance: NA; v_gene: TRBV15; CDR3aa: ATSAGALYGYT
abundance: NA; v_gene: TRBV19; CDR3aa: ASSIGYSREQF
abundance: NA; v_gene: TRBV20-1; CDR3aa: RSQGGTEAF
abundance: NA; v_gene: TRBV3-1/TRBV3-2; CDR3aa: ASSQLRSGGADTQY
abundance: NA; v_gene: TRBV9; CDR3aa: ASSFQLSGSSYNEQF
abundance: NA; v_gene: TRBV9; CDR3aa: ASSVVPSSYNSPLH
abundance: NA; v_gene: TRBV9; CDR3aa: ASSSRTSGTTDTQY
abundance: NA; v_gene: TRBV6-1; CDR3aa: ASSELYGYT
abundance: NA; v_gene: TRBV6-5; CDR3aa: ATQARIDHGTQY
abundance: few; v_gene: TRBV10-3; CDR3aa: EFWGGIGYGYT
abundance: NA; v_gene: TRBV5-1; CDR3aa: ASSLVGPQSGELF
abundance: once; v_gene: TRBV18; CDR3aa: ASSPQQEGSDTQY
abundance: NA; v_gene: TRBV19; CDR3aa: ASSKRIAGDFTDTQY
abundance: NA; v_gene: TRBV28; CDR3aa: ASSLLGTAISAF
abundance: NA; v_gene: TRBV18; CDR3aa: ASSAFKGTVNTEAF
abundance: NA; v_gene: TRBV18; CDR3aa: ASSPVAGGDSPLH
abundance: NA; v_gene: TRBV5-1; CDR3aa: ASSLVSDSGNTIY
abundance: NA; v_gene: TRBV19; CDR3aa: ASSMADLPQH
abundance: NA; v_gene: TRBV28; CDR3aa: ASSLPGTASGNTIY
abundance: NA; v_gene: TRBV30; CDR3aa: ALGQGDEKLF
abundance: NA; v_gene: TRBV7-8; CDR3aa: ASSFALGELF
abundance: NA; v_gene: TRBV6-5; CDR3aa: ASSSDRGQPQH
abundance: few; v_gene: TRBV4-1; CDR3aa: ASSQRLAGGTNEQY
abundance: NA; v_gene: TRBV7-2; CDR3aa: ASKQGAGETQY
abundance: NA; v_gene: TRBV7-2; CDR3aa: ASSLAGTVSGNTIY
abundance: NA; v_gene: TRBV28; CDR3aa: ASSFHFGTGAYEQY
abundance: NA; v_gene: TRBV19; CDR3aa: ASSNLREGNEQF
abundance: NA; v_gene: TRBV28; CDR3aa: ASSLRTGDSYNSPLH
abundance: few; v_gene: TRBV19; CDR3aa: ASSISQGTEAF
abundance: NA; v_gene: TRBV10-3; CDR3aa: AIRITGAGYGYT
abundance: NA; v_gene: TRBV5-1; CDR3aa: ASSLEGGNTEAF
abundance: NA; v_gene: TRBV3-1/TRBV3-2; CDR3aa: ASSQGPGGEAEAF
abundance: once; v_gene: TRBV2; CDR3aa: ASSGRLVYEQY
abundance: NA; v_gene: TRBV3-1/TRBV3-2; CDR3aa: ASSRVGTGNNEQF
abundance: NA; v_gene: TRBV2; CDR3aa: ASIEGKGNNEQF
abundance: NA; v_gene: TRBV19; CDR3aa: ASSIASGPSYNEQF